The subject of this entry is one TCR beta chain. Antigen: not known. Assembly of TCR beta libraries relied on iRepertoire HTBI primers together with Arm-PCR of CDR3 regions. MiXCR, run by TCRdb on the multiplex PCR reads, gives a single entry per CDR3 protein. Of a few hundred thousand distinct CDR3 sequences listed, more than 20% were seen once; the top ten hold about 61%. This CDR3 comprises 16 residues. Trimming took 5 bases from V and 0 from J, leaving 13 bases between them. Germline CDR1 LNHNV, CDR2 YYDKDF (reference sequence). This entry is derived from a study of regulatory T cells in long-lasting Graves disease. Study-level points and caveats: Newly diagnosed patients had higher TCR diversity than persistent Graves' patients did. Among the persistent patients, approximately 2,900 public clonotypes were shared, more than the 950 to 1,000 shared among new patients. Persistent cases favored TRBV28, TRBJ1-2 and TRBJ2-5.

Time point specified: persistent/refractory GD, antithyroid drugs over 5 years with positive TRAb. From RNA extracted from PBMCs, the TCR library was made. This chain connects TRBV15 to TRBJ2-2; D is undetermined. Sequences were derived from peripheral blood mononuclear cells (PBMCs), sampled when the disease was refractory, from a patient treated with antithyroid drugs. The receptor was isolated from a female donor with Graves disease. CDR3 DNA sequence: TGTGCCACCAGCGCCAGACTGGCAGCGAACACCGGGGAGCTGTTTTTT. Translated: CATSARLAANTGELFF.